This is a list of T cell receptor beta chains from one sample in a study of control samples from healthy donors and cancer patients. Produced via immunoSEQ multiplex PCR; TCRdb's table is partial and in-frame only. The sample has about 120,000 clones, more than 75% seen once; the top ten hold 3.5% to 4%. Sample: PBMCs. All receptors derive from a woman aged 55-75 years with lung cancer. Both conserved end residues are part of each CDR3. A D gene is named only where the DNA matches it firmly. Expanded clones are given a class, and other clones once, few, many or no size at all.

length: 13
size: -
V: TRBV5-1
D: -
J: TRBJ2-7
DNA: TGCGCCAGCAGCTTTACGGGGAGCGACGAGCAGTACTTC
CDR3: CASSFTGSDEQYF

length: 14
size: once
V: TRBV30
D: -
J: TRBJ1-2
DNA: TGTGCCTGGAGTAGGCCCGACAGCAACTATGGCTACACCTTC
CDR3: CAWSRPDSNYGYTF

length: 14
size: -
V: TRBV6-2/TRBV6-3
D: TRBD1
J: TRBJ2-5
DNA: TGTGCCAGCAGTTACGGGACAGGCCAAGAGACCCAGTACTTC
CDR3: CASSYGTGQETQYF

length: 16
size: -
V: TRBV14
D: TRBD2
J: TRBJ2-7
DNA: TGTGCCAGCAGCCCTTGGACTAGCGGGGGGACCTACGAGCAGTACTTC
CDR3: CASSPWTSGGTYEQYF

length: 10
size: -
V: TRBV3-1/TRBV3-2
D: -
J: TRBJ2-5
DNA: TGTGCCAGCAGTCAAGAGACCCAGTACTTC
CDR3: CASSQETQYF

length: 13
size: few
V: TRBV6-1
D: -
J: TRBJ1-1
DNA: TGTGCCAGCAGTGAAAGGGTTTTGGGTGACGCTTTCTTT
CDR3: CASSERVLGDAFF

length: 15
size: -
V: TRBV30
D: TRBD2
J: TRBJ2-1
DNA: TGTGCCTGGAGTGTACTCGGCGGGAGGGCCGATGAGCAGTTCTTC
CDR3: CAWSVLGGRADEQFF

length: 15
size: -
V: TRBV5-6
D: -
J: TRBJ1-3
DNA: TGTGCCAGCAGCTTGGCCCCGAACTCTGGAAACACCATATATTTT
CDR3: CASSLAPNSGNTIYF

length: 17
size: -
V: TRBV3-1/TRBV3-2
D: TRBD2
J: TRBJ2-5
DNA: TGTGCCAGCAGCCAAGATAACCCTAGCGGGGGGCAGGAGACCCAGTACTTC
CDR3: CASSQDNPSGGQETQYF

length: 13
size: -
V: TRBV12-3/TRBV12-4
D: TRBD1
J: TRBJ1-2
DNA: TGTGCCAGCAGCAACCCGTCCGGGACAGGGAACACCTTC
CDR3: CASSNPSGTGNTF

length: 15
size: few
V: TRBV5-1
D: TRBD1
J: TRBJ2-5
DNA: TGCGCCAGCAGCTCCGGGACAGGGACCCAAGAGACCCAGTACTTC
CDR3: CASSSGTGTQETQYF

length: 15
size: -
V: TRBV5-1
D: TRBD1
J: TRBJ1-3
DNA: TGCGCCAGCGCCGGGACAGGGGATTCTGGAAACACCATATATTTT
CDR3: CASAGTGDSGNTIYF

length: 13
size: -
V: TRBV6-5
D: -
J: TRBJ1-1
DNA: TGTGCCAGCAGCCGAACAGTGAACACTGAAGCTTTCTTT
CDR3: CASSRTVNTEAFF

length: 20
size: -
V: TRBV3-1/TRBV3-2
D: -
J: TRBJ1-6
DNA: TGTGCCAGCAGCCAATCGGAAACCTATTGGGGATTCCCGGAGAATTCACCCCTCCACTTT
CDR3: CASSQSETYWGFPENSPLHF

length: 14
size: -
V: TRBV28
D: -
J: TRBJ1-5
DNA: TGTGCCAGCAGTCGGGGATCTAGTGATCAGCCCCAGCATTTT
CDR3: CASSRGSSDQPQHF

length: 14
size: once
V: TRBV19
D: -
J: TRBJ2-5
DNA: TGTGCCAGTAGCGCACGGGGGAGACAAGAGACCCAGTACTTC
CDR3: CASSARGRQETQYF

length: 14
size: -
V: TRBV7-9
D: -
J: TRBJ2-1
DNA: TGTGCCAGCAGCCCCTGGGACACCCACAATGAGCAGTTCTTC
CDR3: CASSPWDTHNEQFF

length: 14
size: once
V: TRBV25-1
D: -
J: TRBJ1-1
DNA: TGTGCCAGCAGTGATACGGGTCGGGGAATTGAAGCTTTCTTT
CDR3: CASSDTGRGIEAFF

length: 15
size: -
V: TRBV18
D: TRBD1
J: TRBJ2-7
DNA: TGTGCCAGCTCAAGGTGGCAGGGGGCCCTCCAGGAGCAGTACTTC
CDR3: CASSRWQGALQEQYF

length: 15
size: -
V: TRBV5-1
D: -
J: TRBJ1-2
DNA: TGCGCCAGCAGTTACGACTTCTCCGGCGCTACTGGCTACACCTTC
CDR3: CASSYDFSGATGYTF

length: 15
size: once
V: TRBV19
D: TRBD1
J: TRBJ1-2
DNA: TGTGCCAGTAGTATAGGGACAGGGGGCGCCTATGGCTACACCTTC
CDR3: CASSIGTGGAYGYTF

length: 15
size: -
V: TRBV13
D: -
J: TRBJ1-3
DNA: TGTGCCAGCAGCGGTTCGGACAGCTCTGGAAACACCATATATTTT
CDR3: CASSGSDSSGNTIYF

length: 15
size: -
V: TRBV4-2
D: TRBD1
J: TRBJ1-2
DNA: TGTGCCAGCAGCCGGGAAACCGGGACAGGTTATGGCTACACCTTC
CDR3: CASSRETGTGYGYTF

length: 14
size: -
V: TRBV2
D: -
J: TRBJ2-1
DNA: TGTGCCAGCACCCTGGGGGAGCGGAGCAATGAGCAGTTCTTC
CDR3: CASTLGERSNEQFF

length: 14
size: -
V: TRBV5-1
D: -
J: TRBJ2-7
DNA: TGCGCCAGCAGCTTGGCTCCGGGATCCTACGAGCAGTACTTC
CDR3: CASSLAPGSYEQYF

length: 15
size: once
V: TRBV7-2
D: -
J: TRBJ2-1
DNA: TGTGCCAGCAGGGAGACTCGAGGGTCTTACAATGAGCAGTTCTTC
CDR3: CASRETRGSYNEQFF

length: 15
size: -
V: TRBV7-3
D: TRBD1
J: TRBJ2-3
DNA: TGTGCCAGCAGCTTAGAGGGACAGGGGACAGATACGCAGTATTTT
CDR3: CASSLEGQGTDTQYF

length: 15
size: -
V: TRBV18
D: -
J: TRBJ1-3
DNA: TGTGCCAGCTCACCACGAGACAGTTTTGGAAACACCATATATTTT
CDR3: CASSPRDSFGNTIYF

length: 17
size: -
V: TRBV5-4
D: TRBD1
J: TRBJ1-2
DNA: TGTGCCAGCAGCTCCGGACAGGAGCTCTCCTCTAACTATGGCTACACCTTC
CDR3: CASSSGQELSSNYGYTF